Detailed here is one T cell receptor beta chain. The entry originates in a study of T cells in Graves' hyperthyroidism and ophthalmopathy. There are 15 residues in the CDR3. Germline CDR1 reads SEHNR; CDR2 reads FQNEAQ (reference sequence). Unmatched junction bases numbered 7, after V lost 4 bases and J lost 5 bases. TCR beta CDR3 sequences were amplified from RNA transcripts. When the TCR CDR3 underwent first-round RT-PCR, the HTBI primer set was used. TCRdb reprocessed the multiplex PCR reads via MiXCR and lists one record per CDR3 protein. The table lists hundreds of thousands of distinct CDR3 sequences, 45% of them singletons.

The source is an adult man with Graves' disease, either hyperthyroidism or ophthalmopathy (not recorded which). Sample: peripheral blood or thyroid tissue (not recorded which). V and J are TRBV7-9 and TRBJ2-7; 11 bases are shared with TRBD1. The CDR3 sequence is CASSSPWTGGNEQYF. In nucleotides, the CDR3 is TGTGCCAGCAGCTCCCCCTGGACAGGGGGCAACGAGCAGTACTTC.